This T cell receptor beta chain was observed in a study of shared clonotypes between healthy human individuals. Using immunoSEQ multiplex PCR, the repertoire was profiled, and TCRdb retains in-frame clones only, with some absent. The table has about 1.5 million clones, roughly 98% seen once. Donation came from healthy HIV-negative adults that had no recent acute infections or vaccinations. Sequenced material: naive CD4+ T cells sorted from blood. Subset reported: CD45RA+ positively selected. The receptor was derived from a young man in good health.

The CDR3 DNA sequence: TGTGCCAGCAGTGGTTTCAGTAGAGATACGCAGTATTTT. This sequence encodes CASSGFSRDTQYF. The genes are TRBV7-2 and TRBJ2-3; D is unclear. V was clipped by 6 bases and J by 5 bases, with 12 bases between them. In germline, CDR1 is SGHTA, CDR2 FQGNSA. CDR3 length: 13 amino acids.